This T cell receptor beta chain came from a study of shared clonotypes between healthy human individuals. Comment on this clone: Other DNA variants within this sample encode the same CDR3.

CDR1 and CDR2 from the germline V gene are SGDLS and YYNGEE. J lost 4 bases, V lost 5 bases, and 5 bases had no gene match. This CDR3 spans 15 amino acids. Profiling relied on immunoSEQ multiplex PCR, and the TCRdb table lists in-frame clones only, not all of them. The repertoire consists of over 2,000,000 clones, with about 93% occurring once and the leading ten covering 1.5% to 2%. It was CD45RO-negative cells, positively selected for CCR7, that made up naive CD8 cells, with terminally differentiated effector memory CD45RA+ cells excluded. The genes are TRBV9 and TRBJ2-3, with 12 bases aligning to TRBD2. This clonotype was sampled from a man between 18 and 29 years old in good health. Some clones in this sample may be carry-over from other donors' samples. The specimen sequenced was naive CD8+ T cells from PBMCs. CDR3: CASSETSGSADTQYF. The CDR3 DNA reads TGTGCCAGCAGTGAGACTAGCGGGAGCGCAGATACGCAGTATTTT. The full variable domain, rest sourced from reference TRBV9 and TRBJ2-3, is DSGVTQTPKHLITATGQRVTLRCSPRSGDLSVYWYQQSLDQGLQFLIQYYNGEERAKGNILERFSAQQFPDLHSELNLSSLELGDSALYFCASSETSGSADTQYFGPGTRLTVL.